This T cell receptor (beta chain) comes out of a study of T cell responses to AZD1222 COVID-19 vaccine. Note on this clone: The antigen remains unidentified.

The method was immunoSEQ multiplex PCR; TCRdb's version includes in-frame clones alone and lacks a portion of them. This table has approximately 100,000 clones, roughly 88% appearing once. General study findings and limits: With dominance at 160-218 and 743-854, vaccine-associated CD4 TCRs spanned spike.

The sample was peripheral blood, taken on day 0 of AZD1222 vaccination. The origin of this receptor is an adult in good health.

The CDR3 coding sequence is TGTGCCAGCAGTGCCTTAACCAGGGGGTTCTACGAGCAGTACTTC. Its translation: CASSALTRGFYEQYF. The chain is built from TRBV28 and TRBJ2-7; 7 bases match TRBD1. CDR3 size: 15 residues. Germline loops: CDR1 MDHEN, CDR2 SYDVKM. The junction had 10 bases not matched to a gene; V was cut back by 5 bases and J by 3 bases.